These 27 T cell receptor beta chains were sequenced from one sample in a study of blood T cell repertoires in COVID-19. Produced via immunoSEQ multiplex PCR; TCRdb's table is partial and in-frame only. The sample holds roughly 160,000 clones, roughly four fifths seen once. The sample comprised peripheral blood. Receptors were obtained from a woman aged 80 or over with COVID-19, enrolled during active disease.

The chain employs TRBV7-3 and TRBJ2-2; 7 bases fit TRBD1. V trimming: 5 bases; J trimming: 6 bases; junction bases outside the gene matches: 6. The CDR3 loop spans 14 amino acids. Germline CDR1 is SGHTA and CDR2 is FQGTGA. The CDR3 reads CASSPLQGAGELFF. The DNA for the CDR3 is TGTGCCAGCAGCCCTCTCCAGGGGGCCGGGGAGCTGTTTTTT.

The chain uses TRBV5-1 and TRBJ1-4; D is ambiguous. V lost 5 bases and J lost 4, with 9 bases in between. Germline V CDR1 and CDR2: SGHRS, YFSETQ. This CDR3 is 13 amino acids long. CDR3 DNA sequence: TGCGCCAGCAGATATGGAGATAATGAAAAACTGTTTTTT. Translating gives CASRYGDNEKLFF.

This sequence joins TRBV5-6 and TRBJ1-2; a weak D match, TRBD1 (5 bases). The germline V gene encodes CDR1 SGHDT and CDR2 YYEEEE. Trimming removed 1 base from V and 8 bases from J, with 9 bases in between. This CDR3 contains 12 residues. The chain's CDR3 is CASSLQGVGYTF. The CDR3 DNA reads TGTGCCAGCAGCTTGCAAGGGGTCGGCTACACCTTC. Full variable domain (remainder filled in from reference TRBV5-6 and TRBJ1-2): DAGVTQSPTHLIKTRGQQVTLRCSPKSGHDTVSWYQQALGQGPQFIFQYYEEEERQRGNFPDRFSGHQFPNYSSELNVNALLLGDSALYLCASSLQGVGYTFGSGTRLTVV.

J is TRBJ2-5 and V is TRBV28; D is possibly TRBD2 (5 bases). Trimming stripped 6 bases from V and 5 bases from J, with 16 bases between. Germline CDR1 is MDHEN and CDR2 is SYDVKM. The CDR3 is 14 amino acids. The CDR3 DNA reads TGTGCCAGCAGCTGGACCCGCCCGGGGGAGACCCAGTACTTC. Translated: CASSWTRPGETQYF.

The chain combines TRBV18 with TRBJ2-2; 7 positions agree with TRBD2. The trim removed 8 bases at V and 11 bases at J, leaving 17 bases unmatched. Germline CDR1 reads KGHSH; CDR2 reads LQKENI. This CDR3 spans 15 amino acids. Here the CDR3 reads CASASISGLIGELFF. In DNA, the CDR3 is TGTGCCAGCGCTTCGATTAGCGGGTTGATCGGAGAGCTGTTTTTT.

This clone was detected once. The chain has TRBV18 and TRBJ2-3, with 10 bases lining up with TRBD1. Germline values: CDR1 KGHSH, CDR2 LQKENI. The CDR3 contains 13 residues. The V segment lost 2 bases and the J segment 9 bases; nucleotides outside the gene matches: 2. CDR3 region: CASSPRGQGTQYF. In DNA, the CDR3 is TGTGCCAGCTCACCAAGGGGACAGGGGACGCAGTATTTT.

The rearrangement links TRBV27 to TRBJ2-3; maybe TRBD2 (5 bases). CDR3 length: 13 residues. Between the trimmed V and J ends, which lost 8 bases and 2 bases, there was a span of 11 bases. Germline CDR1 and CDR2: MNHEY and SMNVEV (reference sequence). CDR3 bases: TGTGCCAGCTGGAGACTACACACAGATACGCAGTATTTT. Translation: CASWRLHTDTQYF.

This sequence joins TRBV25-1 and TRBJ2-3, with TRBD1 matching over 8 bases. Germline CDR1 and CDR2: MGHDK and SYGVNS. This CDR3 has 14 residues. Trimming removed 7 bases from V and 4 bases from J; junction bases left unmatched: 7. The CDR3 region is CASKSTGGSDTQYF. In nucleotides, the CDR3 is TGTGCCAGCAAGAGTACAGGGGGTTCAGATACGCAGTATTTT.

The chain is built from TRBV3-1 (or the pseudogene TRBV3-2) and TRBJ2-7; D perhaps matches TRBD2 (6 bases). V lost 9 bases to trimming and J lost 4 bases, with 13 bases between them. Per the germline V gene, CDR1 is LGHDT and CDR2 is YNNKEL (reference sequence). CDR3 size: 12 residues. CDR3 nucleotides: TGTGCCAGTAGCGGAGCCTTATACGAGCAGTACTTC. The encoded protein is CASSGALYEQYF.

The gene calls are TRBV19 and TRBJ1-5; unclear D gene. This CDR3 has 15 residues. The V end was cut by 4 bases, the J end by 2 bases, with 12 bases between. Germline values: CDR1 LNHDA, CDR2 SQIVND (reference sequence). The CDR3 spells CASSTVALGNQPQHF. Written as DNA, the CDR3 is TGTGCCAGTAGTACCGTTGCCCTAGGCAATCAGCCCCAGCATTTT.

The chain is built from TRBV2 and TRBJ1-5, with TRBD1 matching 8 bases. Germline CDR1 is SNHLY and CDR2 is FYNNEI. Trimming at V came to 6 bases and at J to 3 bases, leaving 7 bases not matched to a gene. CDR3 size: 15 residues. The CDR3 spells CASSRDRINNQPQHF. The DNA for the CDR3 is TGTGCCAGCAGCCGGGACAGGATCAACAATCAGCCCCAGCATTTT.

The rearrangement links TRBV9 to TRBJ1-5, with D possibly TRBD1 on 5 matching bases. Germline CDR1 SGDLS, CDR2 YYNGEE. The V end lost 3 bases, the J end lost 0 bases, and 7 bases lay between the germline ends. This CDR3 comprises 14 residues. CDR3 DNA sequence: TGTGCCAGCAGCGAGACAGATAGCAATCAGCCCCAGCATTTT. This codes for CASSETDSNQPQHF. Complete variable domain (other parts from reference TRBV9 and TRBJ1-5): DSGVTQTPKHLITATGQRVTLRCSPRSGDLSVYWYQQSLDQGLQFLIQYYNGEERAKGNILERFSAQQFPDLHSELNLSSLELGDSALYFCASSETDSNQPQHFGDGTRLSIL.

The chain joins TRBV7-3 to TRBJ2-7; D might be TRBD1 (6 bases). Trimming pared 2 bases from V and 6 bases from J, leaving 11 bases between. This CDR3 comprises 13 residues. CDR1 SGHTA and CDR2 FQGTGA come from the germline V gene. CDR3 sequence reads: CASSLAGDGEQYF. CDR3 nucleotides: TGTGCCAGCAGCTTAGCAGGGGATGGCGAGCAGTACTTC.

The chain is built from TRBV6-5 and TRBJ1-1; D not certain. The V end lost 6 bases, the J end lost 2 bases, and 7 bases lay between the germline ends. In germline, CDR1 is MNHEY, CDR2 SVGAGI. CDR3 size: 12 residues. The CDR3 region has the DNA TGTGCCAGCAGCCTAACCAACACTGAAGCTTTCTTT. As protein: CASSLTNTEAFF.

The chain has TRBV27 and TRBJ2-3, with TRBD2 identical over 8 bases. CDR1 is MNHEY, CDR2 SMNVEV, per germline (reference sequence). The V gene end was trimmed by 2 bases and the J gene end by 5 bases; junction bases not matched to a gene: 9. The CDR3 extends over 16 amino acids. Here the CDR3 DNA reads TGTGCCAGCAGTTTAGGGCCGGGACTAGGAGGAGATACGCAGTATTTT. Protein sequence: CASSLGPGLGGDTQYF.

The rearrangement uses TRBV5-1 and TRBJ2-3, with D possibly being TRBD1 (5 bases). CDR3 length equals 14 residues. Deletions cut 3 bases from V and 1 base from J, with 9 bases between. Germline V gene data show CDR1 as SGHRS and CDR2 as YFSETQ. The CDR3 nucleotides are TGCGCCAGCAGCTCCGTACAGGGCACAGATACGCAGTATTTT. Translation: CASSSVQGTDTQYF.

This clone has more than one count but fewer than ten. CDR3 coding DNA: TGTGCCAGCAGCTTAGTGGCGGGGGAGGGCGCAGATACGCAGTATTTT. Translated: CASSLVAGEGADTQYF. V is TRBV7-3 and J is TRBJ2-3, with 7 bases identical to TRBD2. CDR1 is SGHTA and CDR2 is FQGTGA in the germline V gene. With 2 bases clipped from V and 4 bases from J, the junction kept 9 bases outside the gene matches. The CDR3 contains 16 residues. The full variable domain, with the rest looked up from reference TRBV7-3 and TRBJ2-3, is GAGVSQTPSNKVTEKGKYVELRCDPISGHTALYWYRQSLGQGPEFLIYFQGTGAADDSGLPNDRFFAVRPEGSVSTLKIQRTERGDSAVYLCASSLVAGEGADTQYFGPGTRLTVL.

The chain links TRBV28 to TRBJ2-7; possible D gene TRBD1, 5 bases. The CDR3 consists of 15 residues. Germline-derived CDR1 and CDR2 are MDHEN and SYDVKM. Deletions cut 4 bases from V and 5 bases from J, with 18 bases between. DNA of the CDR3: TGTGCCAGCAGTTCTCCCCCGGGCACAGGCCACGAGCAGTACTTC. This codes for CASSSPPGTGHEQYF.

The genes are TRBV2 and TRBJ2-2, with TRBD2 matching 10 bases. CDR3 length: 16 residues. With V trimmed by 6 bases and J by 4 bases, 8 bases remained unmatched. Germline V gene sequence: CDR1 SNHLY, CDR2 FYNNEI. The CDR3, as DNA: TGTGCCAGCAGCGGTGCTAGCGGGAGTATCACCGGGGAGCTGTTTTTT. It is translated as CASSGASGSITGELFF.

V usage is TRBV5-1 and J usage is TRBJ1-1, with 8 bases aligning to TRBD1. The V segment lost 4 bases and the J segment 3 bases; nucleotides outside the gene matches: 2. In germline, CDR1 is SGHRS, CDR2 YFSETQ. The CDR3 spans 13 residues. The CDR3 DNA is TGCGCCAGCAGCAGGGGACAGGACACTGAAGCTTTCTTT. This encodes CASSRGQDTEAFF. Together with reference TRBV5-1 and TRBJ1-1, the CDR3 gives the full variable domain: KAGVTQTPRYLIKTRGQQVTLSCSPISGHRSVSWYQQTPGQGLQFLFEYFSETQRNKGNFPGRFSGRQFSNSRSEMNVSTLELGDSALYLCASSRGQDTEAFFGQGTRLTVV.

The chain is built from TRBV21-1 and TRBJ1-5; the table's D call TRBD1 went unverified against the DNA. TRBV21-1 counts as a pseudogene. The CDR3 loop spans 17 amino acids. The CDR3 sequence: CASSKGKGETAHQPQHF. As DNA, the CDR3 is TGTGCCAGCAGCAAAGGAAAAGGGGAAACCGCTCATCAGCCCCAGCATTTT.

DNA of the CDR3: TGTGCCAGCAGTATACTAGCGGGAGGGATCGGCGAGCAGTTCTTC. It yields the protein CASSILAGGIGEQFF. The chain is built from TRBV27 and TRBJ2-1, with 13 positions matching TRBD2. This CDR3 comprises 15 residues. Trimming removed 5 bases from V and 10 bases from J; junction bases left unmatched: 8. Germline values: CDR1 MNHEY, CDR2 SMNVEV (reference sequence).

This clone showed up just once. The chain is built from TRBV18 and TRBJ1-1; 7 bases are a match to TRBD1. CDR1 and CDR2 from the germline V gene are KGHSH and LQKENI. The CDR3 covers 16 residues. Trimming removed 1 base from V and 0 bases from J; junction bases left unmatched: 5. As DNA, the CDR3 is TGTGCCAGCTCACCACACGTGGGACAGCTGAACACTGAAGCTTTCTTT. This codes for CASSPHVGQLNTEAFF. Full variable domain (missing parts from reference TRBV18 and TRBJ1-1): NAGVMQNPRHLVRRRGQEARLRCSPMKGHSHVYWYRQLPEEGLKFMVYLQKENIIDESGMPKERFSAEFPKEGPSILRIQQVVRGDSAAYFCASSPHVGQLNTEAFFGQGTRLTVV.

As regards this clone: Additional DNA sequences in this sample encode the identical CDR3. This rearrangement joins TRBV18 to TRBJ2-3, with D maybe TRBD1 (6 bases). The CDR3 sequence is 14 residues long. V lost 3 bases and J lost 6, with 13 bases in between. Germline V lookup: CDR1 KGHSH, CDR2 LQKENI. CDR3 amino acids: CASSPLDSSDTQYF. CDR3 in DNA: TGTGCCAGCTCACCTCTGGACAGTTCGGATACGCAGTATTTT. The full variable domain, in which reference TRBV18 and TRBJ2-3 provide the parts outside the CDR3, is NAGVMQNPRHLVRRRGQEARLRCSPMKGHSHVYWYRQLPEEGLKFMVYLQKENIIDESGMPKERFSAEFPKEGPSILRIQQVVRGDSAAYFCASSPLDSSDTQYFGPGTRLTVL.

Worth noting for this clone: A junction end diverges from the germline sequence, so it may reflect a read error. The chain links TRBV7-2 to TRBJ1-2, with D perhaps matching TRBD1 (6 bases). There are 14 residues in the CDR3. CDR1 and CDR2 from the germline V gene are SGHTA and FQGNSA. This chain's CDR3 is CASRLGEGVYGYTF. In nucleotides, the CDR3 is TGTGCCAGCAGATTAGGCGAGGGGGTCTATGGCTACACCTTC. The whole variable domain, remainder taken from reference TRBV7-2 and TRBJ1-2, is GAGVSQSPSNKVTEKGKDVELRCDPISGHTALYWYRQSLGQGLEFLIYFQGNSAPDKSGLPSDRFSAERTGGSVSTLTIQRTQQEDSAVYLCASRLGEGVYGYTFGSGTRLTVV.

The CDR3 reads CASSLIGEETQYF. In DNA, the CDR3 is TGTGCCAGCAGTTTGATAGGGGAAGAGACCCAGTACTTC. The chain uses TRBV12-3 or TRBV12-4 and TRBJ2-5, with a tentative D call TRBD1 (5 bases). The CDR3 has 13 amino acids. The V end lost 3 bases, the J end lost 3 bases, and 8 bases lay between the germline ends.

The table lists this clone with a few counts. The gene calls are TRBV9 and TRBJ2-3; no firm D call. Trimming shortened V by 7 bases and J by 4 bases, and 16 bases separated the two germline ends. The CDR3 is made up of 14 amino acids. Germline V CDR1 and CDR2: SGDLS, YYNGEE. This CDR3 reads CASEPRTQSDTQYF. CDR3 DNA: TGTGCCAGCGAGCCACGCACTCAATCAGATACGCAGTATTTT.